The 18 T cell receptor beta chains below all came from one sample that was sequenced in a study of blood T cell repertoires in COVID-19. The assay was immunoSEQ multiplex PCR, and TCRdb's table has in-frame clones only and misses some. The repertoire holds fewer than 200,000 clones, with about 87% as singletons. Material: peripheral blood. These receptors originate from a woman between 55 and 75 years old who had recovered from COVID-19.

The chain links TRBV4-1 to TRBJ1-1; TRBD1 might be the D (5 bases). Germline CDR1 MGHRA, CDR2 YSYEKL. The CDR3 extends over 15 amino acids. V lost 5 bases to trimming and J lost 4 bases, with 17 bases between them. The chain's CDR3 is CASSSRTGGGTEAFF. CDR3 sequence (DNA): TGCGCCAGCAGCTCACGGACGGGGGGAGGCACTGAAGCTTTCTTT.

The table lists this clone with a count of one. The chain is built from TRBV5-1 and TRBJ2-7; 8 positions agree with TRBD1. The V gene's germline CDR1 is SGHRS and CDR2 YFSETQ. Trimming removed 2 bases from V and 6 bases from J; junction bases left unmatched: 7. The CDR3 covers 14 residues. The CDR3 reads CASSFVVQGGEQYF. For the CDR3, the DNA is TGCGCCAGCAGCTTTGTTGTACAGGGGGGCGAGCAGTACTTC.

The chain employs TRBV29-1 and TRBJ1-1; TRBD1 is a possible D gene (5 bases). Germline V gene lookup returns CDR1 SQVTM and CDR2 ANQGSEA. CDR3 length equals 12 residues. Trimming removed 5 bases from V and 1 base from J, with 8 bases in between. CDR3 coding DNA: TGCAGCGTTATCAGGGAGAACACTGAAGCTTTCTTT. Amino acids: CSVIRENTEAFF.

This sequence joins TRBV10-3 and TRBJ2-7; 9 positions match TRBD2. Germline lookup yields CDR1 ENHRY and CDR2 SYGVKD. The CDR3 consists of 15 residues. V lost 5 bases to trimming and J lost 2 bases; unmatched junction nucleotides: 7. CDR3 region: CAISFLAGETYEQYF. In DNA form, the CDR3 reads TGTGCCATCAGTTTTTTAGCGGGGGAGACCTACGAGCAGTACTTC.

The chain joins TRBV7-3 to TRBJ2-3; 8 nucleotides line up with TRBD1. This CDR3 is 15 amino acids long. Germline V lookup: CDR1 SGHTA, CDR2 FQGTGA. J was trimmed by 1 base and V by 5 bases; bases with no gene match: 5. The CDR3 sequence is CASSPGQAGTDTQYF. CDR3 DNA: TGTGCCAGCAGCCCGGGACAGGCCGGCACAGATACGCAGTATTTT.

The chain recombines TRBV9 with TRBJ1-1; D is uncertain. Per germline, CDR1 SGDLS and CDR2 YYNGEE. The CDR3 extends over 13 amino acids. Trimming shortened V by 0 bases and J by 6 bases, and 9 bases separated the two germline ends. CDR3 DNA: TGTGCCAGCAGCGTAGTAGGGAGCTCTGAAGCTTTCTTT. This sequence encodes CASSVVGSSEAFF. Variable domain in full (rest from reference TRBV9 and TRBJ1-1): DSGVTQTPKHLITATGQRVTLRCSPRSGDLSVYWYQQSLDQGLQFLIQYYNGEERAKGNILERFSAQQFPDLHSELNLSSLELGDSALYFCASSVVGSSEAFFGQGTRLTVV.

Comments on this clone: At one of its ends the junction is not consistent with the germline gene, which may arise from a read error. The chain combines TRBV20-1 with TRBJ2-7; D remains unclear. CDR3 length equals 13 residues. Germline CDR1 and CDR2: DFQATT and SNEGSKA (reference sequence). Written as DNA, the CDR3 is TGCAGTGCTAGTAAACAGTTCTCCGACGAGCAGTACTTC. Its translation is CSASKQFSDEQYF.

The chain carries TRBV11-2 and TRBJ1-2, with 7 bases lining up with TRBD1. Germline CDR1 is SGHAT and CDR2 is FQNNGV. V lost 5 bases, J lost 6 bases, and 6 bases stayed unmatched. The CDR3 has 13 residues. The CDR3 protein is CASSKQGKDGYTF. CDR3 sequence (DNA): TGTGCCAGCAGCAAACAGGGGAAGGATGGCTACACCTTC.

The CDR3 nucleotides are TGTGCCAGCAGCCAAGATGTAGCGGGGGCGAACACCGGGGAGCTGTTTTTT. Residues: CASSQDVAGANTGELFF. This chain joins TRBV4-2 and TRBJ2-2, with TRBD2 identical over 9 bases. J was trimmed by 0 bases and V by 0 bases; bases with no gene match: 2. This CDR3 is 17 amino acids long. CDR1 and CDR2 from the germline V gene are LGHNA and YNFKEQ.

In regard to this clone: One end of the junction fails to match germline, which may point to a read error. This chain connects TRBV11-2 to TRBJ1-6, with TRBD1 matching over 9 bases. This CDR3 contains 16 residues. Germline-derived CDR1 and CDR2 are SGHAT and FQNNGV. The CDR3 DNA reads TGTGCCAGCAGCTTAGCCGGGACAGGGTATACTTCACCCCTCCACTTT. Translating gives CASSLAGTGYTSPLHF.

The chain combines TRBV14 with TRBJ1-2; no definite D call. Germline V lookup: CDR1 SGHDN, CDR2 FVKESK. The ends were cut back, 0 bases at V and 5 bases at J, with 7 bases in the middle. This CDR3 has 13 amino acids. CDR3 DNA sequence: TGTGCCAGCAGCCAAGATTTACAGTATGGCTACACCTTC. Translating it yields CASSQDLQYGYTF. The full variable domain, its missing parts supplied by reference TRBV14 and TRBJ1-2, is EAGVTQFPSHSVIEKGQTVTLRCDPISGHDNLYWYRRVMGKEIKFLLHFVKESKQDESGMPNNRFLAERTGGTYSTLKVQPAELEDSGVYFCASSQDLQYGYTFGSGTRLTVV.

Here the CDR3 reads CASSVDRLNEQFF. In DNA, the CDR3 is TGCGCCAGCAGCGTAGACAGGCTGAATGAGCAGTTCTTC. This sequence joins TRBV5-1 and TRBJ2-1, with a weak D call TRBD1 (6 bases). This CDR3 region has 13 residues. The V gene's germline CDR1 is SGHRS and CDR2 YFSETQ. The V end was cut by 4 bases, the J end by 7 bases, with 12 bases between. The full variable domain, with the rest looked up from reference TRBV5-1 and TRBJ2-1, is KAGVTQTPRYLIKTRGQQVTLSCSPISGHRSVSWYQQTPGQGLQFLFEYFSETQRNKGNFPGRFSGRQFSNSRSEMNVSTLELGDSALYLCASSVDRLNEQFFGPGTRLTVL.

The chain recombines TRBV6-1 with TRBJ2-6; D gene ambiguous. Germline V CDR1 and CDR2: MNHNS, SASEGT. The CDR3 extends over 20 amino acids. Trimming shortened V by 0 bases and J by 4 bases, and 22 bases separated the two germline ends. The CDR3 loop reads CASSEATRFLSSTGANVLTF. CDR3 sequence (DNA): TGTGCCAGCAGTGAAGCGACAAGGTTCTTAAGTTCTACCGGGGCCAACGTCCTGACTTTC.

This sequence joins TRBV5-4 and TRBJ2-2; TRBD1 matches 10 bases. The germline CDR1 and CDR2 sequences are SGHNT and YYREEE (reference sequence). V was pared by 3 bases and J by 4 bases, with 3 bases of the junction left unmatched. This CDR3 has 15 amino acids. The CDR3 DNA reads as TGTGCCAGCAGCTCGGGACAGGGGACCACCGGGGAGCTGTTTTTT. Translating gives CASSSGQGTTGELFF.

The chain carries TRBV5-4 and TRBJ1-6, with D perhaps TRBD1 (5 bases). V gave up 3 bases and J gave up 7 bases, with 11 bases separating them. The CDR3 has 14 amino acids. CDR1 SGHNT and CDR2 YYREEE come from the germline V gene (reference sequence). CDR3 in DNA: TGTGCCAGCAGCTGGGGACTCCCGAATTCACCCCTCCACTTT. It specifies CASSWGLPNSPLHF.

The chain recombines TRBV6-4 with TRBJ2-3, with D perhaps TRBD2 (6 bases). The germline CDR1 and CDR2 sequences are MRHNA and SNTAGT. This CDR3 region has 16 residues. V lost 4 bases to trimming and J lost 3 bases, with 17 bases between them. In DNA, the CDR3 is TGTGCCAGCAGTGTAGATGAGGGCGGGAAAACAGATACGCAGTATTTT. Its protein is CASSVDEGGKTDTQYF.

The chain links TRBV5-5 to TRBJ2-7; 7 bases agree with TRBD1. In germline, CDR1 is SGHKS, CDR2 YYEKEE (reference sequence). Trimming cost V 0 bases and J 4 bases; bases outside gene matches: 4. The CDR3 contains 14 residues. This CDR3 is CASSLGGTAYEQYF. The DNA of the CDR3 is TGTGCCAGCAGCTTGGGAGGGACAGCATACGAGCAGTACTTC.

V usage is TRBV11-2 and J usage is TRBJ2-7; TRBD1 is a possible D gene (5 bases). This CDR3 region has 16 residues. V lost 6 bases and J 3 bases, leaving 21 bases between the germline ends. Germline loops: CDR1 SGHAT, CDR2 FQNNGV. CDR3 coding DNA: TGTGCCAGCAGAACCATAGTGGGGCAGAATCACTACGAGCAGTACTTC. Translating it yields CASRTIVGQNHYEQYF. Full variable domain (missing parts from reference TRBV11-2 and TRBJ2-7): EAGVAQSPRYKIIEKRQSVAFWCNPISGHATLYWYQQILGQGPKLLIQFQNNGVVDDSQLPKDRFSAERLKGVDSTLKIQPAKLEDSAVYLCASRTIVGQNHYEQYFGPGTRLTVT.